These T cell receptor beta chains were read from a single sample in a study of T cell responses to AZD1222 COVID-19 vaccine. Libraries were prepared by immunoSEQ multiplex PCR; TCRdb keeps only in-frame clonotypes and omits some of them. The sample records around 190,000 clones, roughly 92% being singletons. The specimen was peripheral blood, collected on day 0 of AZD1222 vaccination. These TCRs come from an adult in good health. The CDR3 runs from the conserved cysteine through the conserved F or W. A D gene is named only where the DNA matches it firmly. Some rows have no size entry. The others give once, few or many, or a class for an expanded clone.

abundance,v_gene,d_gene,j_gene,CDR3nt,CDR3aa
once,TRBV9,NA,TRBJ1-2,TGTGCCAGCAGCAGAAGGCGGGATCCAGGGGACTATGGCTACACCTTC,CASSRRRDPGDYGYTF
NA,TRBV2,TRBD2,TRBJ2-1,TGTGCCAGCTTTTTCGGGACTACACCTTACAATGAGCAGTTCTTC,CASFFGTTPYNEQFF
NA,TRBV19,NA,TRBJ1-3,TGTGCCAGTAGTATGAGTAGGAACTCTGGAAACACCATATATTTT,CASSMSRNSGNTIYF
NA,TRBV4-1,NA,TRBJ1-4,TGCGCCAGCAGCCGTCCCCTTCTGGGTGCTAATGAAAAACTGTTTTTT,CASSRPLLGANEKLFF
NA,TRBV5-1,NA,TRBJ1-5,TGCGCCAGCAGCTTGGCCGCGGGACATCAGCCCCAGCATTTT,CASSLAAGHQPQHF
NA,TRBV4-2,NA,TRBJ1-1,TGTGCCAGCAGAACAGGGAGGGTTGCGGACACTGAAGCTTTCTTT,CASRTGRVADTEAFF
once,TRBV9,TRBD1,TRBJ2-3,TGTGCCAGCACCAAGGGACAGGGAGGAGATACGCAGTATTTT,CASTKGQGGDTQYF
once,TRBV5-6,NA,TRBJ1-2,TGTGCCAGCAGCTTGGCTGGTGGTTTATCCTATGGCTACACCTTC,CASSLAGGLSYGYTF
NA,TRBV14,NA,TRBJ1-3,TGTGCCAGCAGCCAAGTTCTAGGAAACACCATATATTTT,CASSQVLGNTIYF
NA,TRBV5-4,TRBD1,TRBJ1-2,TGTGCCAGCAGGGACAGGGGCTCTCTGGCTGGCTACACCTTC,CASRDRGSLAGYTF
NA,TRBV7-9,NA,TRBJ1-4,TGTGCCAGCAGCGAGGGGGACGCAATGGAAAAACTGTTTTTT,CASSEGDAMEKLFF
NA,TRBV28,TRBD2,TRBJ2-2,TGTGCCAGCAGGGGACTAGCGGGGCCCGGGGAGCTGTTTTTT,CASRGLAGPGELFF
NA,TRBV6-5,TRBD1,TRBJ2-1,TGTGCCAGCACCGGGACAGACTCCTACAATGAGCAGTTCTTC,CASTGTDSYNEQFF
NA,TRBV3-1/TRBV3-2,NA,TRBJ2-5,TGTGCCAGCAGCCAGATTAGCGGCCAAGAGACCCAGTACTTC,CASSQISGQETQYF
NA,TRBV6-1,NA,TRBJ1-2,TGTGCCAGCAGTGAAGGGGAAAACTATGGCTACACCTTC,CASSEGENYGYTF
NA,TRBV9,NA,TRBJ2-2,TGTGCCAGCAGAGGGGGGCCTAGCGGGGAGCTGTTTTTT,CASRGGPSGELFF
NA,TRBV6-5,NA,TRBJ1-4,TGTGCCAGCAGTTATCACATCTCAACAACTAATGAAAAACTGTTTTTT,CASSYHISTTNEKLFF
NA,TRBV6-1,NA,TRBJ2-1,TGTGCCAGCAGTGATCCAGGGAGGAATGAGCAGTTCTTC,CASSDPGRNEQFF
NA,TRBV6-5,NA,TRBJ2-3,TGTGCCAGCAAGCGGGACAGGCAAGGTACGCAGTATTTT,CASKRDRQGTQYF
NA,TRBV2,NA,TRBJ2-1,TGTGCCAGCACTCCAGAGGGCGGCACGGGTGAGCAGTTCTTC,CASTPEGGTGEQFF
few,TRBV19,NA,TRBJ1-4,TGTGCCAGTAGTATATACAGATCAACTAATGAAAAACTGTTTTTT,CASSIYRSTNEKLFF
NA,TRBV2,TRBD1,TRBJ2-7,TGTGCCAGCAGGGGGACAGGGAATTCCTACGAGCAGTACTTC,CASRGTGNSYEQYF
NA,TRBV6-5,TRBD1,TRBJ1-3,TGTGCCAGCAGGAAGGGGACAGGGACCGGGGACATATATTTT,CASRKGTGTGDIYF
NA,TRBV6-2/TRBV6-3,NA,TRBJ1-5,TGTGCCAGCAGTTACTCCCGTAATCAGCCCCAGCATTTT,CASSYSRNQPQHF
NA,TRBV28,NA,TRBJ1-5,TGTGCCAGCAGGGGGAATCAGCCCCAGCATTTT,CASRGNQPQHF
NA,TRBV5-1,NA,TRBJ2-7,TGCGCCAGCAGCTTGGGGTGGCAAGCCTACGAGCAGTACTTC,CASSLGWQAYEQYF